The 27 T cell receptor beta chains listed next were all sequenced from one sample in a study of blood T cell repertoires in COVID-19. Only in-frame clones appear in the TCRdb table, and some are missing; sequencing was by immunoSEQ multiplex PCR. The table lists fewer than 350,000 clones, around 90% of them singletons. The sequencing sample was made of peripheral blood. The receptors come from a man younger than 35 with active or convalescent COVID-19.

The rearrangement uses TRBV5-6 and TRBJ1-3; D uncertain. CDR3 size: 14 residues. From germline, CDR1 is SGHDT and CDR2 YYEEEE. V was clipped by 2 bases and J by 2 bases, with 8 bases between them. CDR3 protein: CASSFLTAGNTIYF. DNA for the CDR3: TGTGCCAGCAGCTTTCTGACTGCTGGAAACACCATATATTTT.

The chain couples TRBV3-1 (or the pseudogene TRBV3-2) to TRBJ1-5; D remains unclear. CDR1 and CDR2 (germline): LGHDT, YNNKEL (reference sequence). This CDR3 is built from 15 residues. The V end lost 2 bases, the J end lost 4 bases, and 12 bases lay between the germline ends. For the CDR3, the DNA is TGTGCCAGCAGCCAATCTGGAGGTGGAAATCAGCCCCAGCATTTT. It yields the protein CASSQSGGGNQPQHF.

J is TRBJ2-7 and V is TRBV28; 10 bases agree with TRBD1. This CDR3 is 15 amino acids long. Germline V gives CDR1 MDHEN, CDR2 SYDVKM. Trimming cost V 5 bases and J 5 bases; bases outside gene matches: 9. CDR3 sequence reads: CASSTRGQGFNEQYF. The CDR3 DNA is TGTGCCAGCAGTACGCGGGGACAGGGGTTCAACGAGCAGTACTTC.

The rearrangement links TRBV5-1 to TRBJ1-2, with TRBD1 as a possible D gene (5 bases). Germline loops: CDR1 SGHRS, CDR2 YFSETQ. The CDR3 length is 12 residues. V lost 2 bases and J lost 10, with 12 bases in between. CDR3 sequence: CASSFGRDYYTF. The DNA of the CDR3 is TGCGCCAGCAGCTTCGGCAGGGACTACTACACCTTC.

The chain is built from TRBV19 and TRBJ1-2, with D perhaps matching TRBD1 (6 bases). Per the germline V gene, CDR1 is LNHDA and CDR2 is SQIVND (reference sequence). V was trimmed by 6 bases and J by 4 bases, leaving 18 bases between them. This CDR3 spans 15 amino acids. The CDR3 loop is CASSPGGGAGYGYTF. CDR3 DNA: TGTGCCAGTAGCCCTGGGGGGGGCGCCGGCTATGGCTACACCTTC.

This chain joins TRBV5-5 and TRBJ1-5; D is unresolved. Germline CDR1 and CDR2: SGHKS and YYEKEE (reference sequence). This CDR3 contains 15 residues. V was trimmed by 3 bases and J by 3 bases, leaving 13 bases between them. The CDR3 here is CASSWRDTYNQPQHF. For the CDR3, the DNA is TGTGCCAGCAGCTGGCGAGACACCTACAATCAGCCCCAGCATTTT.

CDR3 sequence reads: CASSLRGSYNEQFF. The CDR3 coding sequence is TGTGCCAGCAGCTTGCGGGGCTCCTACAATGAGCAGTTCTTC. The rearrangement joins TRBV5-6 to TRBJ2-1, with D perhaps matching TRBD2 (5 bases). V was cut by 1 base and J by 0 bases, with 5 bases left in between. CDR1 is SGHDT and CDR2 is YYEEEE in the germline V gene. The CDR3 loop spans 14 amino acids.

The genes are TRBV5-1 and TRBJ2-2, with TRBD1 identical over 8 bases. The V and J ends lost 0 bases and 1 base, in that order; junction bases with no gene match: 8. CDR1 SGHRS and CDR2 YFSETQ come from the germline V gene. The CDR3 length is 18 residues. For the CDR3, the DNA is TGCGCCAGCAGCTTGGAGCCGTACGGGACAGGGAACACCGGGGAGCTGTTTTTT. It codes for CASSLEPYGTGNTGELFF.

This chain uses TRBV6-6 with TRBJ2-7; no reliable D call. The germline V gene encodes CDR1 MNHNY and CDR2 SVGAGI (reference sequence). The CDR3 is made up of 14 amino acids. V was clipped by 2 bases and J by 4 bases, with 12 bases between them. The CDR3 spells CASSYVTAVYEQYF. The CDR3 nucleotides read TGTGCCAGCAGTTACGTAACAGCCGTATACGAGCAGTACTTC.

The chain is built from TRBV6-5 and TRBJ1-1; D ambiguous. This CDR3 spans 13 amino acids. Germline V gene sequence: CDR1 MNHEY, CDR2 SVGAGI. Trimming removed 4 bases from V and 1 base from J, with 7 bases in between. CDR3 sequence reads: CASSLQPNTEAFF. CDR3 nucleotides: TGTGCCAGCAGTTTACAACCGAACACTGAAGCTTTCTTT.

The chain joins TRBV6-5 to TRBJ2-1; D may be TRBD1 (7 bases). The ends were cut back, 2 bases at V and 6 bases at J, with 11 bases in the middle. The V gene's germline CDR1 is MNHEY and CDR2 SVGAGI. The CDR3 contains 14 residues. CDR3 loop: CASSYGQGGNEQFF. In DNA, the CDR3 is TGTGCCAGCAGTTACGGGCAGGGGGGCAATGAGCAGTTCTTC.

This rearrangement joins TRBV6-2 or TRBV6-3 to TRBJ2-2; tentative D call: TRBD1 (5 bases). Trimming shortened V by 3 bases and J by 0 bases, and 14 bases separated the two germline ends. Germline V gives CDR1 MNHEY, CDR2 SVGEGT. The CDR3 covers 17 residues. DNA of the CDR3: TGTGCCAGCAGTTATTCAGGGTCAATTGCGAACACCGGGGAGCTGTTTTTT. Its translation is CASSYSGSIANTGELFF.

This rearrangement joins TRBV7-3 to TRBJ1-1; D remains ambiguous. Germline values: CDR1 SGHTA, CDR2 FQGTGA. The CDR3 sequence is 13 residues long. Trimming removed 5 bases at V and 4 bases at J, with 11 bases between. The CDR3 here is CASSLDILTEAFF. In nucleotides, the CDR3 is TGTGCCAGCAGCCTCGACATCCTCACTGAAGCTTTCTTT.

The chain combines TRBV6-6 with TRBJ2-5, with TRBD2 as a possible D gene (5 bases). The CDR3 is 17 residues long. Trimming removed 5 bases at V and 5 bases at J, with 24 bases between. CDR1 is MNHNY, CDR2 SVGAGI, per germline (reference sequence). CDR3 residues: CASSRKDRSRRGETQYF. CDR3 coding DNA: TGTGCCAGCAGTCGCAAAGACCGGTCAAGGAGAGGGGAGACCCAGTACTTC.

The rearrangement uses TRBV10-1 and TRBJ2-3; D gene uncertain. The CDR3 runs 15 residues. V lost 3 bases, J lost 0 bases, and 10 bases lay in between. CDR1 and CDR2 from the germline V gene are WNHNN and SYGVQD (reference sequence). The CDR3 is CASSDTPTSTDTQYF. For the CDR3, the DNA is TGCGCCAGCAGTGACACCCCCACTAGCACAGATACGCAGTATTTT.

CDR3 amino acids: CASSLRDRRSGNTIYF. The CDR3 DNA reads as TGTGCCAGCAGCTTAAGGGACAGAAGATCTGGAAACACCATATATTTT. The rearrangement joins TRBV11-3 to TRBJ1-3; 7 positions match TRBD1. The CDR3 extends over 16 amino acids. V shed 2 bases and J 1 base; nucleotides not matched to a gene: 5. Germline lookup yields CDR1 SGHNT and CDR2 YENEEA.

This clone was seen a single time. DNA for the CDR3: TGTGCCAGCGCGGGGCCGGGCTATGGCTACACCTTC. This sequence encodes CASAGPGYGYTF. The V gene is TRBV6-5, the J gene TRBJ1-2; tentative D call: TRBD1 (5 bases). In germline, CDR1 is MNHEY, CDR2 SVGAGI. The CDR3 runs to 12 residues. The V end was cut by 8 bases, the J end by 4 bases, with 11 bases between.

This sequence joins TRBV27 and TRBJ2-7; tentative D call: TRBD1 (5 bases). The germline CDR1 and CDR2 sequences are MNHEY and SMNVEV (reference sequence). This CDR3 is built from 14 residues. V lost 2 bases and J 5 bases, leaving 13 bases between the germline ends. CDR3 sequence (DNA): TGTGCCAGCAGTTTAAGGGCAGGGTTACACGAGCAGTACTTC. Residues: CASSLRAGLHEQYF.

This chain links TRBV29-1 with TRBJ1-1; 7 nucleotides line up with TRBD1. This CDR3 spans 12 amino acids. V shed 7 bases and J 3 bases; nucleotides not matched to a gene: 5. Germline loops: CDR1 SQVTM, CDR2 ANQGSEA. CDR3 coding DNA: TGCAGCGGCGGACAGGATTACACTGAAGCTTTCTTT. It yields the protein CSGGQDYTEAFF.

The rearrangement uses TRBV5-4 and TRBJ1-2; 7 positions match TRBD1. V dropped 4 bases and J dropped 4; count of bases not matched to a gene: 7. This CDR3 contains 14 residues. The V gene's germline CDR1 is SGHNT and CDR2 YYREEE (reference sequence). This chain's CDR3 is CASSIQGSFYGYTF. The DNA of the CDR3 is TGTGCCAGCAGCATACAGGGGTCTTTCTATGGCTACACCTTC.

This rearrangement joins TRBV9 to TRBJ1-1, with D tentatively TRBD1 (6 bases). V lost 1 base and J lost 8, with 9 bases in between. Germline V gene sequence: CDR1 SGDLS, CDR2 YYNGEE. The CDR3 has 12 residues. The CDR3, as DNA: TGTGCCAGCAGCGTAAATCAGGGGGAAGCTTTCTTT. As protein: CASSVNQGEAFF.

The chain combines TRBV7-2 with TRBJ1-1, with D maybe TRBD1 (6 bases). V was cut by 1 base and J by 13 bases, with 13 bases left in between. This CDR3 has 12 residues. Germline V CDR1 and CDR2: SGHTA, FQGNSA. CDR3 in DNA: TGTGCCAGCAGCTTAGGGGGGCGCCCCCTTTTCTTT. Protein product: CASSLGGRPLFF. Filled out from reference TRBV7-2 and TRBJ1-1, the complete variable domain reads GAGVSQSPSNKVTEKGKDVELRCDPISGHTALYWYRQSLGQGLEFLIYFQGNSAPDKSGLPSDRFSAERTGGSVSTLTIQRTQQEDSAVYLCASSLGGRPLFFGQGTRLTVV.

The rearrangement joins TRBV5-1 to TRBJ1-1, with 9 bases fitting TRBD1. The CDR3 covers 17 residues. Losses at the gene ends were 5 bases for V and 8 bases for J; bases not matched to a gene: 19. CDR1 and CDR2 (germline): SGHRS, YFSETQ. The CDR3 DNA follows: TGCGCCAGCAGTCCTGGGACAGGGAGCCGACGGCAATGGGAAGCTTTCTTT. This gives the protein CASSPGTGSRRQWEAFF.

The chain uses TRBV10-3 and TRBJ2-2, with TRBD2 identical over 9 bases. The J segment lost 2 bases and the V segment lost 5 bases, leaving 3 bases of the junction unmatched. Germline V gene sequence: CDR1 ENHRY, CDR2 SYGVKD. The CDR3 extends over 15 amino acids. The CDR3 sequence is CAISPAGGNTGELFF. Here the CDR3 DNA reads TGTGCCATCAGTCCAGCGGGGGGCAACACCGGGGAGCTGTTTTTT.

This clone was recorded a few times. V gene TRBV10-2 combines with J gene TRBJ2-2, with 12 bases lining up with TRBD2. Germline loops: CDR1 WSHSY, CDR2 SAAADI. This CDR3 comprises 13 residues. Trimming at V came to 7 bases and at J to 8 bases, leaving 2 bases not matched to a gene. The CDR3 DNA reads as TGCGCCAGCATCGGGACTAGCGGGGGGGAGCTGTTTTTT. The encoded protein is CASIGTSGGELFF.

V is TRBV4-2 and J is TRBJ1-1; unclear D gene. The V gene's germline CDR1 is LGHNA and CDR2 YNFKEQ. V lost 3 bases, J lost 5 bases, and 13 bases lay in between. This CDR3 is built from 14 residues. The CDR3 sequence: CASSQQSEGTEAFF. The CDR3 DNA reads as TGTGCCAGCAGCCAGCAGAGTGAGGGAACTGAAGCTTTCTTT.

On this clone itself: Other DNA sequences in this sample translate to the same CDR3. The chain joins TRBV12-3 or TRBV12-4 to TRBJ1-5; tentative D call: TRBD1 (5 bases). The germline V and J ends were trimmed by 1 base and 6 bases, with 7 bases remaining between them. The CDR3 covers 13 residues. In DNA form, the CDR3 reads TGTGCCAGCAGTTTAGGCGGGGGTCAGCCCCAGCATTTT. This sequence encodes CASSLGGGQPQHF.